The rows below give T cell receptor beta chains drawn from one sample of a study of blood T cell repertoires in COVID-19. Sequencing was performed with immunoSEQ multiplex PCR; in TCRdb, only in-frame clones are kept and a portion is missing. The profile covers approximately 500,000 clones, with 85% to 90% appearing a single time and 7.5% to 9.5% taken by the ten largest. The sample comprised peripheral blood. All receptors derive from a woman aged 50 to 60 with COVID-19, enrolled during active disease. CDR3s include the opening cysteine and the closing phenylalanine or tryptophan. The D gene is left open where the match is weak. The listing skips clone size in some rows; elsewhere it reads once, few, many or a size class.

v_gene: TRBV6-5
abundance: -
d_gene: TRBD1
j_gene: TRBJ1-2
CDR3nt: TGTGCCAGCAGTTACTTGGGACAGGAGCGAGGCTACACCTTC
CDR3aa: CASSYLGQERGYTF

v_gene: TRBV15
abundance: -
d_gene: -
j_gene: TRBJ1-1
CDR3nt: TGTGCCACCAGTATCGACTCGGGCCTACCAGGGGAGGCTTTCTTT
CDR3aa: CATSIDSGLPGEAFF

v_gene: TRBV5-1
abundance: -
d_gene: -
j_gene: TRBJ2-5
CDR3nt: TGCGCCAGCAGCTTGGCCCTTGGCAGGGGAGAGACCCAGTACTTC
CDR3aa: CASSLALGRGETQYF

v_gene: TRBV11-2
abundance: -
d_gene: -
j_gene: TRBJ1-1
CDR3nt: TGTGCCAGCAGCCCTCGGGGGGTAACTGAAGCTTTCTTT
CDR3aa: CASSPRGVTEAFF

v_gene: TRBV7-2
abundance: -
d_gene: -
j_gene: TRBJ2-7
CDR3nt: TGTGCCAGCAGCTTAGGTCAGGGGTCTCTTGGCGAGCAGTACTTC
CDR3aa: CASSLGQGSLGEQYF

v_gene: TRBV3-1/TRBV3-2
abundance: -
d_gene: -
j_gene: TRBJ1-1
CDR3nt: TGTGCCAGCAGCCATGGGGGGGCGAACACTGAAGCTTTCTTT
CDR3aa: CASSHGGANTEAFF

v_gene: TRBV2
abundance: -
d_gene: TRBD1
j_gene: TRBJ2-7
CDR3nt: TGTGCCAGCAGAGAAACAGGGGGCGACTACGAGCAGTACTTC
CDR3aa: CASRETGGDYEQYF

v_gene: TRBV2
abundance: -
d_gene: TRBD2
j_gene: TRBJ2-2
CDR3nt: TGTGCCAGCAGCAGCCTCCTCGGGGGGGGCGCCGGGGAGCTGTTTTTT
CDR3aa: CASSSLLGGGAGELFF

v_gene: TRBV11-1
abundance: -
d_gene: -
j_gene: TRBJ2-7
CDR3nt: TGTGCCAGCAGCTTGGGCAGCACCGGGACACAAGAGCAGTACTTC
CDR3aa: CASSLGSTGTQEQYF

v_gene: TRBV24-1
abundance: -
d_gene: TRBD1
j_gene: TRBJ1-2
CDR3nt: TGTGCCACCAGTGATTCCGGGACAGGGGACTATGGCTACACCTTC
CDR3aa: CATSDSGTGDYGYTF

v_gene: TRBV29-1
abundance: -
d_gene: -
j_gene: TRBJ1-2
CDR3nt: TGCAGCGTTATTAGAGGGAAGTCGGGCGGCTACACCTTC
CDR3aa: CSVIRGKSGGYTF

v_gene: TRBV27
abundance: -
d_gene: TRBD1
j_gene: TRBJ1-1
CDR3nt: TGTGCCAGCAGCGCGACAGGGGAGGAAGCTTTCTTT
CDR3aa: CASSATGEEAFF

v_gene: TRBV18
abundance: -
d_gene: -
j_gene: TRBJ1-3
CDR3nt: TGTGCCAGCTCACCAACCCCTCGGGAGGGGAGCTCTGGAAACACCATATATTTT
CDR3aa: CASSPTPREGSSGNTIYF

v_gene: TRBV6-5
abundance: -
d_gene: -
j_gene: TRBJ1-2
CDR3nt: TGTGCCAGCACTCCAGACCCCGGAGCAACTTATGGCTACACCTTC
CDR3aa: CASTPDPGATYGYTF

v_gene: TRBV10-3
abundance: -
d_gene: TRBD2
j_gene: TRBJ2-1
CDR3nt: TGTGCCATCAGTGGGCTAGCGGGGGGGCGCAATGAGCAGTTCTTC
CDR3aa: CAISGLAGGRNEQFF

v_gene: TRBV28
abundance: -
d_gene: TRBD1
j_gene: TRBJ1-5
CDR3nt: TGTGCCAGCAGTCGGACAGGGTTCGGGCAGCCCCAGCATTTT
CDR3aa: CASSRTGFGQPQHF

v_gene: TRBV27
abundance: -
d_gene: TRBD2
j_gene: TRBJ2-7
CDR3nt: TGTGCCAGCAGTTTAGAGCGGGGATCCTCCTACGAGCAGTACTTC
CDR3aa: CASSLERGSSYEQYF

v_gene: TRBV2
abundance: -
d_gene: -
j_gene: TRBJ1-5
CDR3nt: TGTGCCAGCCAAGGACAGACCAATCAGCCCCAGCATTTT
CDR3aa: CASQGQTNQPQHF

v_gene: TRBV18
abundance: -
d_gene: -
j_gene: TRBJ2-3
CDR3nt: TGTGCCAGCTCACCGGAAACTGGAGCAGATACGCAGTATTTT
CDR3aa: CASSPETGADTQYF

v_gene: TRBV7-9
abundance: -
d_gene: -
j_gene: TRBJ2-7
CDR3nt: TGTGCCAGCAGCTTAGGCGGGACAGCTACTTACGAGCAGTACTTC
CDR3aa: CASSLGGTATYEQYF

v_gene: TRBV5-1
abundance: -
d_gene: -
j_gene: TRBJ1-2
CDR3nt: TGCGCCAGCAGCTTGCAAGGGAGGAGGGACTATGGCTACACCTTC
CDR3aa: CASSLQGRRDYGYTF

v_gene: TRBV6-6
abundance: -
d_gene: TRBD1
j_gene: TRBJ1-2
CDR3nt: TGTGCCATCACTACAGGGGGCTATGGCTACACCTTC
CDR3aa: CAITTGGYGYTF

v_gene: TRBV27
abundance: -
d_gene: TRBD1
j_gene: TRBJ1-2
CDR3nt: TGTGCCAGCAGTCCGCGGACAGGGATCCTTGGTGGCGGCTACACCTTC
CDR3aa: CASSPRTGILGGGYTF

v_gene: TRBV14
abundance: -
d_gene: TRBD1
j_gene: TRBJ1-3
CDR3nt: TGTGCCAGCAGCCTAGGGACAGCTGGAAACACCATATATTTT
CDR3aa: CASSLGTAGNTIYF

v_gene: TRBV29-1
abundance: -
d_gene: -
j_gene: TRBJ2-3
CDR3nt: TGCAGCGTTGAGTCTAGCGGCACAGATACGCAGTATTTT
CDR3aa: CSVESSGTDTQYF

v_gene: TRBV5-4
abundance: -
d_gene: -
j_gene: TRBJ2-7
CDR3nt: TGTGCCAGCAGCTTGCGGGGTGGCGACGAGCAGTACTTC
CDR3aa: CASSLRGGDEQYF

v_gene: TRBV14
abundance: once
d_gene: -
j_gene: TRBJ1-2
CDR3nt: TGTGCCAGCAGCCAAGATAATGTAAATGGCTACACCTTC
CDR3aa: CASSQDNVNGYTF

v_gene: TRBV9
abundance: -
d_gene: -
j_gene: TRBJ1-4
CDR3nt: TGTGCCAGCAGCGTAGACGGGGTACGAGCTAATGAAAAACTGTTTTTT
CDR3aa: CASSVDGVRANEKLFF

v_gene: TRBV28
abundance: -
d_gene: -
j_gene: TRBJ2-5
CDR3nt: TGTGCCAGCAGTTGGACCTTTTCCGGTGAGGGAGAGACCCAGTACTTC
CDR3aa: CASSWTFSGEGETQYF

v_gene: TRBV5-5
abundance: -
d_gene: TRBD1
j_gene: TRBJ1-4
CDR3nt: TGTGCCAGCAGCTTGGGAATCATAAGGACAGGGGGTGAAAAACTGTTTTTT
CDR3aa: CASSLGIIRTGGEKLFF

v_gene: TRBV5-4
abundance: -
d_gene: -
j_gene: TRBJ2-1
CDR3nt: TGTGCCAGCAGCCCCGTGGGCCCGCGCCCAAATTACAATGAGCAGTTCTTC
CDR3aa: CASSPVGPRPNYNEQFF

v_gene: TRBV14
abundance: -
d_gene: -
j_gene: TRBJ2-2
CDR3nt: TGTGCCAGCAGCCAAGCGTCGGGACTGGCCGGGGAGCTGTTTTTT
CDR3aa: CASSQASGLAGELFF

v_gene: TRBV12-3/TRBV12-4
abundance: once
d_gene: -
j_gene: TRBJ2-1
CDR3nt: TGTGCCAGCGGCCTCGGACTACACAATGAGCAGTTCTTC
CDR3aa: CASGLGLHNEQFF

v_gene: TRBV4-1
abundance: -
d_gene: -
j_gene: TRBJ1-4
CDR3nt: TGCGCCAGCAGCCCCACTGAGGGGGGGGTTGAAGAAAAACTGTTTTTT
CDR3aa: CASSPTEGGVEEKLFF

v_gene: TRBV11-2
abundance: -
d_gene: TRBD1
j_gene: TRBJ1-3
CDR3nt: TGTGCCAGCAGTGGACCCGGACAGGCATTCTCTGGAAACACCATATATTTT
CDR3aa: CASSGPGQAFSGNTIYF

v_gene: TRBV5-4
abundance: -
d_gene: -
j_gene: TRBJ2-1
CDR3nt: TGTGCCAGCAGCTTGGGAGTTTCTGATCTGTTCTTC
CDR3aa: CASSLGVSDLFF

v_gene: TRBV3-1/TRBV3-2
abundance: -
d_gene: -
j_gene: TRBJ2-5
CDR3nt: TGTGCCAGCAGCCAGTCGGAGACCCAGTACTTC
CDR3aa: CASSQSETQYF

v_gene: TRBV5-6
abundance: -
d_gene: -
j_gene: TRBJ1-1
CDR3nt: TGTGCCAGCAGCCTAAGTCTCATGAACACTGAAGCTTTCTTT
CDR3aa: CASSLSLMNTEAFF

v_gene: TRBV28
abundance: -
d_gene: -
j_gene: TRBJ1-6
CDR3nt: TGTGCCAGCAGAGTAGACTGGCAAGAAGGACCCCTCCACTTT
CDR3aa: CASRVDWQEGPLHF

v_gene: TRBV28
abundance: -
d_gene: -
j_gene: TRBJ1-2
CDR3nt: TGTGCCAGCACCATGGGCGGGGGAGGCTACACCTTC
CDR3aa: CASTMGGGGYTF

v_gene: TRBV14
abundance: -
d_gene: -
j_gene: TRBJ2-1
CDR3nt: TGTGCCAGCAGCCAAGACGGAGAGGATGAGCAGTTCTTC
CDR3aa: CASSQDGEDEQFF

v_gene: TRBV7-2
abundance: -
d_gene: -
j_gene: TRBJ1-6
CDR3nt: TGTGCCAGCACCCTAATTAGGGGGAGCCTTTATAATTCACCCCTCCACTTT
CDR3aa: CASTLIRGSLYNSPLHF

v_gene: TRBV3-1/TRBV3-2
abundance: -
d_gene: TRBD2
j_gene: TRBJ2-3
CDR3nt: TGTGCCAGCAGTCGAGCGGGGGGAGCGGGCACAGATACGCAGTATTTT
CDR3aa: CASSRAGGAGTDTQYF

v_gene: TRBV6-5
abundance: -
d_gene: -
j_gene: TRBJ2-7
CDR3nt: TGTGCCACCATGGGAGCGATTCTCTACGAGCAGTACTTC
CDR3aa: CATMGAILYEQYF

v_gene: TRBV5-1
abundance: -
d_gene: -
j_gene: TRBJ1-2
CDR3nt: TGCGCCAGCAGCTTGAAGAACACCGGGGGGCTTGGCTACACCTTC
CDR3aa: CASSLKNTGGLGYTF

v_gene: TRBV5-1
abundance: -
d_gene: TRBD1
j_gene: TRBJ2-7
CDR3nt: TGCGCCAGCAGCTCGACAGGGAGAGGCTACGAGCAGTACTTC
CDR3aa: CASSSTGRGYEQYF

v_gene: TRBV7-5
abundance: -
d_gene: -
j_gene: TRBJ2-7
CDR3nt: TGTGCCAGAAGCCCCTCAACAGGGGCCGATCCCTACTACGAGCAGTACTTC
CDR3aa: CARSPSTGADPYYEQYF

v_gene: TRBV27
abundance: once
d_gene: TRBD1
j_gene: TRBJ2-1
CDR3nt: TGTGCCAGCAGTTCCGGGACAGGGGGACTTGAGCAGTTCTTC
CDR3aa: CASSSGTGGLEQFF

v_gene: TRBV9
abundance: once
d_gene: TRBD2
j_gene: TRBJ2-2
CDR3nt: TGTGCCAGCAGCCCGCGGGGGGCCACCGGGGAGCTGTTTTTT
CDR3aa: CASSPRGATGELFF

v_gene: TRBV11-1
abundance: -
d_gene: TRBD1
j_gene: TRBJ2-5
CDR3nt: TGTGCCAGCAGACCTACAGGGGAAGAGACCCAGTACTTC
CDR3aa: CASRPTGEETQYF

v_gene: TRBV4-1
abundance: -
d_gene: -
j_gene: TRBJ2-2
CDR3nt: TGCGCCAGCAGCACCCTAGAGCAGGGAATAACCGGGGAGCTGTTTTTT
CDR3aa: CASSTLEQGITGELFF

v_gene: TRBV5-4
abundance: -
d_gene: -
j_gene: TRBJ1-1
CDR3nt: TGTGCCAGCAGCTTGGGCAGGGTGAACACTGAAGCTTTCTTT
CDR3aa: CASSLGRVNTEAFF

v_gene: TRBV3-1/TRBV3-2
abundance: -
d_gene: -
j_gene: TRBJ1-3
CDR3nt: TGTGCCAGCAGCCAAGATTCAGGGTGGAACACCATATATTTT
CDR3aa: CASSQDSGWNTIYF

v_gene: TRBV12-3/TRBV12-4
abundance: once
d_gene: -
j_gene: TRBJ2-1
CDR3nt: TGTGCCAGCAGTATAGGTGAGGAGCAGTTCTTC
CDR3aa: CASSIGEEQFF

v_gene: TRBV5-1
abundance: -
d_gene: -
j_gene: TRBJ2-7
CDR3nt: TGCGCCAGCAGCTTCCTACAGGTTAGCTCCTACGAGCAGTACTTC
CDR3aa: CASSFLQVSSYEQYF

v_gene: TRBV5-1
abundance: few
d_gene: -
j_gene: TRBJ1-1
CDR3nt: TGCGCCAGCAGCACCGATCCGACCCCAAGGGGAAACACTGAAGCTTTCTTT
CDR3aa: CASSTDPTPRGNTEAFF

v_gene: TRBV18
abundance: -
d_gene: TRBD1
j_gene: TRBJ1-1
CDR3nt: TGTGCCAGCTCGTCCCCCGGGACAGGGGGACAGGGTGAAGCTTTCTTT
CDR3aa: CASSSPGTGGQGEAFF

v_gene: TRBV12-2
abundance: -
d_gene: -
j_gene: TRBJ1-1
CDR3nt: TGTGCAAGTCGCTTAGCTTACATAAACACTGAAGCTTTCTTT
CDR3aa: CASRLAYINTEAFF

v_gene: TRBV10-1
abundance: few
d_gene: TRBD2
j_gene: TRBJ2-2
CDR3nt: TGCGCCAGCAGTGAAAGTCCGACTAGCGGGGGGAATCCCGACACCGGGGAGCTGTTTTTT
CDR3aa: CASSESPTSGGNPDTGELFF